One sample yielded the 7 T cell receptor beta chains listed below, sequenced in a study of T-cell reconstitution after alpha-beta-depleted transplantation in children (dated by TCRdb to the mid-2010s). Libraries were constructed by PCR. The sequencer was an Illumina HiSeq 2500. TCR libraries were prepared with molecular barcoding, using unique molecular identifiers to normalize TCRbeta repertoire quantification. TCRdb applied fastp at Q25 and MiXCR to the public reads, then kept only in-frame beta chains. CDR3 protein duplicates are merged, each entry listing the most common genes and DNA. The sample data list approximately 300,000 distinct CDR3 sequences, and 11% of these were observed just once. The top ten constitute 20% to 30% of the sample. The label giving this sample's treatment or condition can be read as: allogeneic hematopoietic cell transplantation with graft depleted of TCRalphabeta T cells and CD19 B cells.

The sequencing used peripheral blood, collected 180 days after TCRalphabeta/CD19-depleted stem cell transplant. The receptors were sampled from a male patient aged 2-9 years who had a stem cell transplant for chronic granulomatous disease, so the T cells may come from the graft donor.

Points on this clonotype: A single base separates this from a much larger clone, so it may be a read error. The genes are TRBV27 and TRBJ1-4, with TRBD1 matching over 7 bases. CDR3 length: 15 amino acids. Germline CDR1 is MNHEY and CDR2 is SMNVEV (reference sequence). CDR3 in amino acids: CASSRDRATNEKLLF. The CDR3 DNA reads as TGTGCCAGCAGTCGAGACAGGGCAACTAATGAAAAACTGTTATTT.

This clonotype was observed a handful of times. A read error is possible here, since a much larger clone lies one base away. This CDR3 is missing its conserved last phenylalanine or tryptophan, likely due to a read error. This chain connects TRBV7-8 to TRBJ2-3; no clear D. Trimming left V 5 bases short and J 4 bases short, with 13 bases between. CDR3 size: 14 residues. Germline assignment: CDR1 SGHVS and CDR2 FQNEAQ. The CDR3: CASSPLSRSDTQYL. The DNA of the CDR3 is TGTGCCAGCAGCCCCCTAAGTCGATCAGATACGCAGTATTTG.

This clonotype came up many times. V gene TRBV10-3 combines with J gene TRBJ1-1, with 8 bases matching TRBD1. The trim removed 10 bases at V and 4 bases at J, leaving 20 bases unmatched. CDR3 length equals 17 residues. Germline CDR1 and CDR2: ENHRY and SYGVKD. The CDR3 reads CATLGFRSGGAFTEAFF. The CDR3 bases are TGTGCCACCTTAGGATTTCGATCAGGGGGCGCTTTCACTGAAGCTTTCTTT.

This clonotype was detected ten times or more. The genes are TRBV27 and TRBJ2-1, with 7 bases aligning to TRBD2. Germline V lookup: CDR1 MNHEY, CDR2 SMNVEV (reference sequence). The CDR3 consists of 16 residues. Trimming removed 6 bases from V and 0 bases from J; junction bases left unmatched: 8. The CDR3, as DNA: TGTGCCAGCAGCCTGAGGGGAGGGAGCTCCTACAATGAGCAGTTCTTC. Translating gives CASSLRGGSSYNEQFF.

This clonotype has just a few counts. The genes are TRBV30 and TRBJ1-2; D possibly corresponds to TRBD1 (5 bases). Germline loops: CDR1 GTSNPN, CDR2 SVGIG (reference sequence). There are 14 residues in the CDR3. The ends were cut back, 3 bases at V and 4 bases at J, with 15 bases in the middle. The DNA for the CDR3 is TGTGCCTGGAGGATTGACGGGACCTTCTATGGCTACACCTTC. It encodes CAWRIDGTFYGYTF. The full variable domain, rest sourced from reference TRBV30 and TRBJ1-2, is SQTIHQWPATLVQPVGSPLSLECTVEGTSNPNLYWYRQAAGRGLQLLFYSVGIGQISSEVPQNLSASRPQDRQFILSSKKLLLSDSGFYLCAWRIDGTFYGYTFGSGTRLTVV.

This clonotype was seen many times. The chain uses TRBV3-1 and TRBJ1-2; no clear D. Germline V lookup: CDR1 LGHDT, CDR2 YNNKEL (reference sequence). This CDR3 is 13 amino acids long. Trimming removed 3 bases at V and 4 bases at J, with 9 bases between. The CDR3 sequence is CASSHLRSYGYTF. For the CDR3, the DNA is TGTGCCAGCAGCCACCTCAGAAGCTATGGCTACACCTTC. Drawing the rest from reference TRBV3-1 and TRBJ1-2, the complete variable domain is DTAVSQTPKYLVTQMGNDKSIKCEQNLGHDTMYWYKQDSKKFLKIMFSYNNKELIINETVPNRFSPKSPDKAHLNLHINSLELGDSAVYFCASSHLRSYGYTFGSGTRLTVV.

At least ten counts were recorded for this clonotype. This chain uses TRBV15 with TRBJ2-5; a weak D match, TRBD1 (6 bases). Trimming shortened V by 2 bases and J by 5 bases, and 12 bases separated the two germline ends. The length of the CDR3 is 14 residues. The germline CDR1 and CDR2 sequences are LNHNV and YYDKDF (reference sequence). The CDR3 sequence is CATSRQGTGETQYF. Written as DNA, the CDR3 is TGTGCCACCAGCAGACAGGGGACGGGGGAGACCCAGTACTTC.